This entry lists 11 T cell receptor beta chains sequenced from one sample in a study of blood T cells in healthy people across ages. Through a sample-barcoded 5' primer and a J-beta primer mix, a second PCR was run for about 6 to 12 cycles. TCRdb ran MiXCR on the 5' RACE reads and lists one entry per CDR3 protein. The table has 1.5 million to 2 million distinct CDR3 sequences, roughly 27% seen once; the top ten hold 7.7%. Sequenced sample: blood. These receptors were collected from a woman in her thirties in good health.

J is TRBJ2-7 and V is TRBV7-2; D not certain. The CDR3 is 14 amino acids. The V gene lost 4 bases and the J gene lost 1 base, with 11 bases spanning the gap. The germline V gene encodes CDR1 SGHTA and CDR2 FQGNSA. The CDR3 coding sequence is TGTGCCAGCAGCTCTGTATACGGGTCCTACGAGCAGTACTTC. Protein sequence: CASSSVYGSYEQYF.

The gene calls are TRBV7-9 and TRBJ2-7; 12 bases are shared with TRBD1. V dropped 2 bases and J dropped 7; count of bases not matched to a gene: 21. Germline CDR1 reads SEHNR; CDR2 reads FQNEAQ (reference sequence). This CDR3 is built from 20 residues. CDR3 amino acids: CASSLSPGQGAVSSYNEQYF. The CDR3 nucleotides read TGTGCCAGCAGCTTATCCCCGGGACAGGGGGCGGTTAGCTCCTACAATGAGCAGTACTTC.

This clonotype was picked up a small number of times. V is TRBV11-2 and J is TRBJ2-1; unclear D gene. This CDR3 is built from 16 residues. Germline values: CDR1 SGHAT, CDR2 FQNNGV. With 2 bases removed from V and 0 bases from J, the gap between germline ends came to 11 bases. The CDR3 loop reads CASSLLRASSYNEQFF. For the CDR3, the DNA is TGTGCCAGCAGCTTATTACGCGCGAGCTCCTACAATGAGCAGTTCTTC.

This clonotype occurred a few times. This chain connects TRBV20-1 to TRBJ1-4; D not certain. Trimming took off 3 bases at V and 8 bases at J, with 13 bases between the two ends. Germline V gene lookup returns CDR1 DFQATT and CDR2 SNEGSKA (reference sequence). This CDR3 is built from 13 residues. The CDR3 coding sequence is TGCAGTGCTAGCCCGAGGCCACCCGAAAAACTGTTTTTT. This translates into CSASPRPPEKLFF.

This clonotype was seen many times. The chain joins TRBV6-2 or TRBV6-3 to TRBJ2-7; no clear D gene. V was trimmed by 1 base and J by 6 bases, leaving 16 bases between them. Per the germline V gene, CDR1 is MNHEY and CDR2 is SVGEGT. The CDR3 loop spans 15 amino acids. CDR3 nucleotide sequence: TGTGCCAGCAGTTACTTCGGACCCCAAGGGCGCGAGCAGTACTTC. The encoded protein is CASSYFGPQGREQYF.

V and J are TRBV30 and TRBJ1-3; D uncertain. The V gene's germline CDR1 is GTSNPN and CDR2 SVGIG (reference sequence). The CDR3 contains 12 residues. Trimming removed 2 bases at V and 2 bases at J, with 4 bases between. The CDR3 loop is CAWSKTGNTIYF. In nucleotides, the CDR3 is TGTGCCTGGAGTAAGACTGGAAACACCATATATTTT.

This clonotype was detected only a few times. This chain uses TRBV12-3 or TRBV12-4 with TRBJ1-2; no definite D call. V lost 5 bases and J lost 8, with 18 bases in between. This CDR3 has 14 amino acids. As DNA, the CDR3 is TGTGCCAGCAGTGTGGGCCAAGGATTGAGGGGCTACACCTTC. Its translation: CASSVGQGLRGYTF.

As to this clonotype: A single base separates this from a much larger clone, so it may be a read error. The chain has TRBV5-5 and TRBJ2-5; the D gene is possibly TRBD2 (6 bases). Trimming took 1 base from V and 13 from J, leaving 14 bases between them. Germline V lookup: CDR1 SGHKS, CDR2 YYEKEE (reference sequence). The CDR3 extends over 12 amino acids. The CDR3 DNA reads TGTGCCAGCAGCTTGTTGGGTGAGGAGGGGTACTTC. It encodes CASSLLGEEGYF.

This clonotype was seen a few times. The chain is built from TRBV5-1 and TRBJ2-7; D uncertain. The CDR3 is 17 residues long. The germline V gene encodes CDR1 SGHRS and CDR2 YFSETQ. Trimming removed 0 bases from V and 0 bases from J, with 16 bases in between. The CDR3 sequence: CASSLGIGVLSSYEQYF. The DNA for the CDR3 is TGCGCCAGCAGCTTGGGGATTGGGGTCCTCAGCTCCTACGAGCAGTACTTC.

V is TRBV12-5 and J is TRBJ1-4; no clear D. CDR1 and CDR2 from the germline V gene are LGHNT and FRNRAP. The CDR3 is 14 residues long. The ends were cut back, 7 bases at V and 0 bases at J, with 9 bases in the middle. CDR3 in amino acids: CASAPVSTNEKLFF. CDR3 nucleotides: TGTGCTAGTGCCCCGGTCTCAACTAATGAAAAACTGTTTTTT.

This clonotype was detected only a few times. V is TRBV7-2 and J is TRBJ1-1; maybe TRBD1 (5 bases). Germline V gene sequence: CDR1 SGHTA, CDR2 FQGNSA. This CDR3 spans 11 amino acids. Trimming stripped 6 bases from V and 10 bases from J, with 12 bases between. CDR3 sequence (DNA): TGTGCCAGCAGTGTGGGGGGAAGAGCTTTCTTT. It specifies CASSVGGRAFF.